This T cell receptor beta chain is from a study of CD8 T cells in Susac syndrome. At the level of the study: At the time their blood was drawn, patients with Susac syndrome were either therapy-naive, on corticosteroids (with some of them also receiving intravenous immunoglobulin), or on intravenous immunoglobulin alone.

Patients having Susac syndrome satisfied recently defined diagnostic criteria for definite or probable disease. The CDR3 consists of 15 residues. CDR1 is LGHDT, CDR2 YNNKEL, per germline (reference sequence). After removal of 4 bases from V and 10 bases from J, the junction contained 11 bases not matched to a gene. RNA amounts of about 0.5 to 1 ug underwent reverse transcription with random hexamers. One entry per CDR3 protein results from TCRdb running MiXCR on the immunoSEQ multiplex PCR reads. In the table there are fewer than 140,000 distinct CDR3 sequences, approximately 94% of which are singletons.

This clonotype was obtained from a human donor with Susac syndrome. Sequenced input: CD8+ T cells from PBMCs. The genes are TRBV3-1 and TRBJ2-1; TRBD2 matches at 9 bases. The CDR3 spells CASSLSRGGLLEQFF. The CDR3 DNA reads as TGTGCCAGCAGCCTCTCGCGGGGGGGCCTCTTAGAGCAGTTCTTC.